Listed below are T cell receptor beta chains from one sample, sequenced in a study of blood T cell repertoires in COVID-19. Libraries were prepared by immunoSEQ multiplex PCR; TCRdb keeps only in-frame clonotypes and omits some of them. The data show about 130,000 clones, with about nine tenths seen just once and over 9% held by the top ten. The sample was peripheral blood. The receptors were sampled from a middle-aged man with acute or convalescent COVID-19. Both conserved end residues are part of each CDR3.

v_gene,j_gene,CDR3aa
TRBV4-1,TRBJ2-7,CASSRPGGESSYEQYF
TRBV11-1,TRBJ1-1,CASSPSVTGPRAFF
TRBV27,TRBJ1-1,CASSLRSSLMTEAFF
TRBV18,TRBJ2-7,CASSPSRGPRATYEQYF
TRBV9,TRBJ2-1,CASSVVSGITYNEQFF
TRBV5-1,TRBJ2-7,CASSPRGPWYEQYF
TRBV15,TRBJ2-1,CATSRSGYNEQFF
TRBV5-4,TRBJ1-1,CASSPTQGRNTEAFF
TRBV29-1,TRBJ2-3,CSVEGLGGPDTQYF
TRBV5-5,TRBJ1-1,CASSSGGGWGTEAFF
TRBV2,TRBJ2-1,CASQETSEWNEQFF
TRBV6-5,TRBJ1-2,CASRGQSRGYTF
TRBV18,TRBJ2-2,CASSFRQGTTGELFF
TRBV15,TRBJ1-1,CATSARTGFEGAFF
TRBV18,TRBJ2-5,CASSTSGGTETQYF
TRBV3-1/TRBV3-2,TRBJ1-1,CASSQDGYGTEAFF
TRBV2,TRBJ2-2,CASLRRGGELFF
TRBV28,TRBJ2-1,CASLNRRESSYNEQFF
TRBV28,TRBJ2-1,CASTSLAGGPSNEQFF
TRBV28,TRBJ1-1,CASPPPTGVVDTEAFF
TRBV2,TRBJ2-7,CASSSQTGVGEQYF
TRBV28,TRBJ1-5,CASSPGWPKKSGPQHF
TRBV28,TRBJ1-5,CASSSLSLGQGLAQHF
TRBV27,TRBJ1-5,CASSYGTGGEPQHF
TRBV11-2,TRBJ1-2,CASSFNRGRATF
TRBV14,TRBJ1-2,CASSQGKRDRTAYGYTF
TRBV5-5,TRBJ1-2,CASSRGGGGYGYTF
TRBV19,TRBJ1-2,CASSIRSYGYTF
TRBV27,TRBJ2-3,CASSKRERTDTQYF
TRBV5-1,TRBJ1-5,CASSFDSPGQPQHF
TRBV5-6,TRBJ2-1,CASSPRRTVAYNEQFF